A single sample is the source of the 4 T cell receptor beta chains below, sequenced in a study of T cells in Graves' hyperthyroidism and ophthalmopathy. Researchers took RNA transcripts and amplified the TCR beta CDR3 regions from them. HTBI primers drove first-round RT-PCR of the TCR CDR3. TCRdb passed the multiplex PCR reads through MiXCR, listing each CDR3 protein once. This sample has approximately 690,000 distinct CDR3 sequences, with less than 25% found just once. Sequencing used blood. The receptor set was obtained from a man aged 30 to 39 with Graves' ophthalmopathy.

The chain uses TRBV20-1 and TRBJ1-2, with D perhaps TRBD1 (6 bases). V was cut by 0 bases and J by 7 bases, with 18 bases left in between. The CDR3 extends over 15 amino acids. Germline CDR1 DFQATT, CDR2 SNEGSKA (reference sequence). The CDR3 DNA is TGCAGTGCTAGAGATTACAGGGAGCGGGAAGCTGGCTACACCTTC. Translation gives CSARDYREREAGYTF.

In its sample, this clonotype was seen many times. The chain has TRBV28 and TRBJ2-1; D not certain. Germline V gene lookup returns CDR1 MDHEN and CDR2 SYDVKM. CDR3 length equals 17 residues. Trimming cost V 5 bases and J 7 bases, with 24 bases left between them. The CDR3 spells CASSLPDLSPTQNEQFF. CDR3 in DNA: TGTGCCAGCAGTCTCCCCGACCTGAGCCCCACACAGAATGAGCAGTTCTTC.

A few counts support this clonotype. V gene TRBV5-1 combines with J gene TRBJ1-2; tentatively, D is TRBD1 (5 bases). Germline V CDR1 and CDR2: SGHRS, YFSETQ. Trimming left V 1 base short and J 7 bases short, with 17 bases between. The CDR3 is 15 amino acids. CDR3 in amino acids: CASSLNSRGFSGYTF. In DNA form, the CDR3 reads TGCGCCAGCAGCTTGAATTCCCGGGGGTTTAGTGGCTACACCTTC.

This clonotype was detected ten times or more. The CDR3 reads CASSLGRSNEKLFF. CDR3 coding DNA: TGCGCCAGCAGCTTGGGCAGGAGTAATGAAAAACTGTTTTTT. V usage is TRBV5-1 and J usage is TRBJ1-4; D is unresolved. V lost 0 bases and J 4 bases, leaving 7 bases between the germline ends. The CDR3 consists of 14 residues. Germline V lookup: CDR1 SGHRS, CDR2 YFSETQ.